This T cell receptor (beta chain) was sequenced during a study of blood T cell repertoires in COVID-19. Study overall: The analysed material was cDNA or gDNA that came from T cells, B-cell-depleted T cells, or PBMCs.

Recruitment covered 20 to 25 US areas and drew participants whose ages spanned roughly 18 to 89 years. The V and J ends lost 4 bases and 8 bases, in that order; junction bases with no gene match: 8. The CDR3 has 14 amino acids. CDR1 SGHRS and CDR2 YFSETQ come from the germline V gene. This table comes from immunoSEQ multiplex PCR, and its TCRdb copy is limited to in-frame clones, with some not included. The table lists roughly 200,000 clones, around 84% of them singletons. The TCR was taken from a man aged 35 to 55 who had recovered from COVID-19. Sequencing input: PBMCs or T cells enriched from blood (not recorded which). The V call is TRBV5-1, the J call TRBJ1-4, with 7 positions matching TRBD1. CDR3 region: CASSPTGSGEKLFF. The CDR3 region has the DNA TGCGCCAGCAGCCCGACAGGGTCGGGAGAAAAACTGTTTTTT.